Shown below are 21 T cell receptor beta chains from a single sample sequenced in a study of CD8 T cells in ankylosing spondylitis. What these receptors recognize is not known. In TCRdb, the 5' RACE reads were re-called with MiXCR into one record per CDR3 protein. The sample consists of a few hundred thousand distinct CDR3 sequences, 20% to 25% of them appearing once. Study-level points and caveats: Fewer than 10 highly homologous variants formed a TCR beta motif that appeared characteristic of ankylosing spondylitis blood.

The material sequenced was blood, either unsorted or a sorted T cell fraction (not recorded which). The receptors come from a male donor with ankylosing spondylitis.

In DNA form, the CDR3 reads TGCAGCGTTGAAAGCGGGGCCCCAGGGGAGACCCAGTACTTC. Translating it yields CSVESGAPGETQYF. This sequence joins TRBV29-1 and TRBJ2-5, with TRBD2 identical over 7 bases. CDR3 length: 14 amino acids. V was pared by 2 bases and J by 5 bases, with 8 bases of the junction left unmatched. In germline, CDR1 is SQVTM, CDR2 ANQGSEA. Based on the CDR3 plus reference TRBV29-1 and TRBJ2-5, the full variable domain is SAVISQKPSRDICQRGTSLTIQCQVDSQVTMMFWYRQQPGQSLTLIATANQGSEATYESGFVIDKFPISRPNLTFSTLTVSNMSPEDSSIYLCSVESGAPGETQYFGPGTRLLVL.

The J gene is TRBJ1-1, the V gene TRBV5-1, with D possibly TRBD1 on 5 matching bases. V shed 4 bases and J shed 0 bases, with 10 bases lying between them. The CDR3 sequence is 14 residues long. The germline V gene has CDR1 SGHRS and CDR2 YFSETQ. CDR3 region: CASSVDSMNTEAFF. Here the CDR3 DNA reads TGCGCCAGCAGCGTAGACAGCATGAACACTGAAGCTTTCTTT.

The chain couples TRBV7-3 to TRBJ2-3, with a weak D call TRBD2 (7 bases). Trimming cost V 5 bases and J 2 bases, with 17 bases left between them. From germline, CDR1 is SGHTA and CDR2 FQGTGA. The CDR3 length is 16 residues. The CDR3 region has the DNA TGTGCCAGCAGCCCTAGCGGAGGGGGGGCCACAGATACGCAGTATTTT. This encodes CASSPSGGGATDTQYF.

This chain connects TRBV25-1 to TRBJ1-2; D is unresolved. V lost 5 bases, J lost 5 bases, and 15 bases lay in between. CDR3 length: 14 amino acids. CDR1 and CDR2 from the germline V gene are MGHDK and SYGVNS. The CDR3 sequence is CASSRAFGDYGYTF. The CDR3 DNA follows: TGTGCCAGCAGTCGGGCGTTTGGGGATTATGGCTACACCTTC.

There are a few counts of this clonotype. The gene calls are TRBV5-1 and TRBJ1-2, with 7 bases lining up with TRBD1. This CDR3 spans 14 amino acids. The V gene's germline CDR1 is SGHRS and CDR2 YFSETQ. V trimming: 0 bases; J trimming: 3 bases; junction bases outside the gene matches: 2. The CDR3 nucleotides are TGCGCCAGCAGCTTGGGGGGGACAGACTATGGCTACACCTTC. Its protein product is CASSLGGTDYGYTF.

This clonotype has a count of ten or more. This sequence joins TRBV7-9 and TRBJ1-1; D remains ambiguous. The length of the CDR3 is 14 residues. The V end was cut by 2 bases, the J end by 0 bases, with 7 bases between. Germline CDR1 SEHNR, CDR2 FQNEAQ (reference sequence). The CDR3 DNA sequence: TGTGCCAGCAGCTTACAGCAGATGAACACTGAAGCTTTCTTT. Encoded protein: CASSLQQMNTEAFF. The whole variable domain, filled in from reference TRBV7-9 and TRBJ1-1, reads DTGVSQNPRHKITKRGQNVTFRCDPISEHNRLYWYRQTLGQGPEFLTYFQNEAQLEKSRLLSDRFSAERPKGSFSTLEIQRTEQGDSAMYLCASSLQQMNTEAFFGQGTRLTVV.

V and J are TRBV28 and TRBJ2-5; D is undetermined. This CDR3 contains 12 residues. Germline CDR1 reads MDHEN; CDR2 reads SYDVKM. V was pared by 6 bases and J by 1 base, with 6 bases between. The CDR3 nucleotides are TGTGCCAGCAGCAACACCCAAGAGACCCAGTACTTC. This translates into CASSNTQETQYF.

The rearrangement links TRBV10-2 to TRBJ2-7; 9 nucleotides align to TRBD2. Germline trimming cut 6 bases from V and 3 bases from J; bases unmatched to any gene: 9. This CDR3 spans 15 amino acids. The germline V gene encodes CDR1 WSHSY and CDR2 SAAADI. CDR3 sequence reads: CASRLWREGDYEQYF. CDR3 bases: TGCGCCAGCAGATTATGGCGGGAGGGCGACTACGAGCAGTACTTC.

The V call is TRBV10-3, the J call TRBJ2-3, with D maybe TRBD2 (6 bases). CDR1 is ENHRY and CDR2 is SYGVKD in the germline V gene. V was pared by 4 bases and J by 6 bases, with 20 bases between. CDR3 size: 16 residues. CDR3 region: CAISGSGGEGSDTQYF. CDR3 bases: TGTGCCATCAGTGGTAGCGGAGGAGAGGGGTCGGATACGCAGTATTTT.

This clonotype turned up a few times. CDR3 residues: CATQKGGGTDTQYF. As DNA, the CDR3 is TGTGCCACCCAAAAAGGGGGGGGCACAGATACGCAGTATTTT. The chain joins TRBV24-1 to TRBJ2-3, with a tentative D call TRBD2 (7 bases). Trimming removed 9 bases from V and 1 base from J, with 13 bases in between. Germline lookup yields CDR1 KGHDR and CDR2 SFDVKD. The CDR3 covers 14 residues.

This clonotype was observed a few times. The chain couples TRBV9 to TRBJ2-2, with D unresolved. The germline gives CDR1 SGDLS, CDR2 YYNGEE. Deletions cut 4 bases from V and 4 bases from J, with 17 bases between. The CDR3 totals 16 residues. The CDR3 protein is CASSRRFDSGTGELFF. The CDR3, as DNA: TGTGCCAGCAGCAGGCGGTTTGATTCAGGCACCGGGGAGCTGTTTTTT.

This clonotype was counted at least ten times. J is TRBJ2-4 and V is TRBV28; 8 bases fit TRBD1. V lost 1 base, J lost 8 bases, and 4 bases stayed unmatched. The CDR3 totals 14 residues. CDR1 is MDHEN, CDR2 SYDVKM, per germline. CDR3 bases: TGTGCCAGCAGTTTATCAGGGGGCGGGGACATTCAGTACTTC. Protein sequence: CASSLSGGGDIQYF. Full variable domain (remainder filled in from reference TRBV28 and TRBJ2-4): DVKVTQSSRYLVKRTGEKVFLECVQDMDHENMFWYRQDPGLGLRLIYFSYDVKMKEKGDIPEGYSVSREKKERFSLILESASTNQTSMYLCASSLSGGGDIQYFGAGTRLSVL.

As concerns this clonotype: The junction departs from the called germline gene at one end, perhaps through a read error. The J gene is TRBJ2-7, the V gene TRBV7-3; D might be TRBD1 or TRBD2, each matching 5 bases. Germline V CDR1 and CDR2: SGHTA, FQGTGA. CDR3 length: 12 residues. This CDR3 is CASSLMGRPPNF. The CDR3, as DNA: TGTGCCAGCAGCTTAATGGGACGGCCCCCGAACTTC.

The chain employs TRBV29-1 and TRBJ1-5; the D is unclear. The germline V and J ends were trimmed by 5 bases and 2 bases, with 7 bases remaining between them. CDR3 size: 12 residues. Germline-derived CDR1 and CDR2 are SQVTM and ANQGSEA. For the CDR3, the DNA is TGCAGCGTTAGAGGTGGCAATCAGCCCCAGCATTTT. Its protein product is CSVRGGNQPQHF.

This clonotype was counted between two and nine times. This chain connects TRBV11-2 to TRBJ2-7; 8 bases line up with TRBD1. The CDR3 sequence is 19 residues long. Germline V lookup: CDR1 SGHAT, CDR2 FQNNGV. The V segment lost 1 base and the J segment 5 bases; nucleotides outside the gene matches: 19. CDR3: CASSLVRKLGQGRVHEQYF. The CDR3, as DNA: TGTGCCAGCAGCTTAGTCAGGAAGCTCGGACAGGGTCGGGTCCACGAGCAGTACTTC. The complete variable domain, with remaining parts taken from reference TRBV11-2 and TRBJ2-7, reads EAGVAQSPRYKIIEKRQSVAFWCNPISGHATLYWYQQILGQGPKLLIQFQNNGVVDDSQLPKDRFSAERLKGVDSTLKIQPAKLEDSAVYLCASSLVRKLGQGRVHEQYFGPGTRLTVT.

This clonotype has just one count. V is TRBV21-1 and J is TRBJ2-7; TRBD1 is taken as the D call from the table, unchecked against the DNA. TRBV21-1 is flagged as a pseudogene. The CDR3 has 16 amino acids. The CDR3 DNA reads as TGTGCCAGCAGCACCCCGATGAGGCAGGTCGCGCCCGAGCAGTACTTC. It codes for CASSTPMRQVAPEQYF.

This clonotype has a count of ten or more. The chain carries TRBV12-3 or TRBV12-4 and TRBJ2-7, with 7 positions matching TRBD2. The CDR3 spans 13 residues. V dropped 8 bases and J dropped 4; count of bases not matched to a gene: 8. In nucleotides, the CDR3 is TGTGCCAGCCAAGCAACTAGCGCGTACGAGCAGTACTTC. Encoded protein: CASQATSAYEQYF.

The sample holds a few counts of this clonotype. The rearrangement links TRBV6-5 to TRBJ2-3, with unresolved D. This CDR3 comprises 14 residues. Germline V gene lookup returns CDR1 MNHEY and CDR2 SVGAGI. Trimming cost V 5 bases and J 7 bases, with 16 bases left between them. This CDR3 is CASSNPTGSNTQYF. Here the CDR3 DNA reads TGTGCCAGCAGTAACCCGACTGGCTCTAATACGCAGTATTTT.

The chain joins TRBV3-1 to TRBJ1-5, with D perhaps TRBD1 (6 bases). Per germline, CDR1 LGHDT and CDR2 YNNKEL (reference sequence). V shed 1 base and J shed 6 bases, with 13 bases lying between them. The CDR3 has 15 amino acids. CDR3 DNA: TGTGCCAGCAGCCAAGGCCCCAGGGGCTTTCAGCCCCAGCATTTT. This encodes CASSQGPRGFQPQHF.

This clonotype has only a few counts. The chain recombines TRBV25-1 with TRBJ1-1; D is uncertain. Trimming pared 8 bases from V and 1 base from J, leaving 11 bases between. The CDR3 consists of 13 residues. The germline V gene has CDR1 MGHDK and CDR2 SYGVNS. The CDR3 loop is CASRLASNTEAFF. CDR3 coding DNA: TGTGCCAGCCGTTTAGCCTCGAACACTGAAGCTTTCTTT.

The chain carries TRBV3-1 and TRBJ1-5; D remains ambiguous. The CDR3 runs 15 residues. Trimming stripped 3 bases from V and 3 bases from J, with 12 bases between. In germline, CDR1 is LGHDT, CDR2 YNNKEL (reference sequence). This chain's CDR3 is CASSHVAGINQPQHF. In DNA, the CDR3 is TGTGCCAGCAGCCATGTAGCTGGTATCAATCAGCCCCAGCATTTT.